Following are 14 T cell receptor beta chains from one sample sequenced in a study of OX40 agonist ivuxolimab in advanced cancers. Produced via immunoSEQ multiplex PCR; TCRdb's table is partial and in-frame only. Among tens of thousands of clones, roughly 85% were seen once, and the ten largest hold 0.35%. Sequencing used CD4+ or CD8+ T cells sorted from blood, obtained in a trial of the OX40 agonist ivuxolimab. The source of these receptors is an adult with an advanced solid tumor such as melanoma, head and neck, liver or kidney cancer.

This rearrangement joins TRBV5-1 to TRBJ2-5; no clear D gene. This CDR3 is 15 amino acids long. With 0 bases removed from V and 7 bases from J, the gap between germline ends came to 16 bases. CDR1 is SGHRS and CDR2 is YFSETQ in the germline V gene. This chain's CDR3 is CASSLASEPPGTQYF. CDR3 bases: TGCGCCAGCAGCTTGGCCTCCGAGCCCCCCGGGACCCAGTACTTC.

The chain combines TRBV6-1 with TRBJ2-1, with 12 bases that match TRBD2. The CDR3 sequence is 15 residues long. CDR1 is MNHNS and CDR2 is SASEGT in the germline V gene. V trimming: 7 bases; J trimming: 5 bases; junction bases outside the gene matches: 6. The CDR3: CASKASGGGNNEQFF. CDR3 nucleotides: TGTGCCAGCAAGGCTAGCGGGGGGGGTAACAATGAGCAGTTCTTC.

The chain has TRBV7-8 and TRBJ2-7, with 7 bases fitting TRBD1. Trimming at V came to 2 bases and at J to 0 bases, leaving 7 bases not matched to a gene. Germline lookup yields CDR1 SGHVS and CDR2 FQNEAQ. The CDR3 covers 16 residues. CDR3 nucleotides: TGTGCCAGCAGCTTAAGTTTCAGGGACAGCTCCTACGAGCAGTACTTC. Encoded protein: CASSLSFRDSSYEQYF. Looking up the rest from reference TRBV7-8 and TRBJ2-7 gives the full variable domain: GAGVSQSPRYKVAKRGQDVALRCDPISGHVSLFWYQQALGQGPEFLTYFQNEAQLDKSGLPSDRFFAERPEGSVSTLKIQRTQQEDSAVYLCASSLSFRDSSYEQYFGPGTRLTVT.

The chain is built from TRBV10-2 and TRBJ2-3, with 8 bases identical to TRBD2. The V segment lost 2 bases and the J segment 6 bases; nucleotides outside the gene matches: 7. Germline CDR1 reads WSHSY; CDR2 reads SAAADI. This CDR3 spans 15 amino acids. CDR3 DNA sequence: TGCGCCAGCAGTGAGACGGCTAGCGGGTGGGATACGCAGTATTTT. Its protein is CASSETASGWDTQYF.

The CDR3 DNA sequence: TGTGCCAGCAGCACCGTGACAGGGCCCGAGACCCAGTACTTC. Its protein product is CASSTVTGPETQYF. The V gene is TRBV5-5, the J gene TRBJ2-5; 7 bases are a match to TRBD1. Germline CDR1 reads SGHKS; CDR2 reads YYEKEE (reference sequence). With V trimmed by 4 bases and J by 5 bases, 8 bases remained unmatched. The CDR3 sequence is 14 residues long.

The chain carries TRBV18 and TRBJ2-7, with D perhaps TRBD1 (5 bases). CDR1 is KGHSH and CDR2 is LQKENI in the germline V gene. The CDR3 is made up of 14 amino acids. V dropped 0 bases and J dropped 5 bases, with 11 bases sitting between them. This CDR3 reads CASSPPGRGNEQYF. The DNA for the CDR3 is TGTGCCAGCTCACCACCGGGAAGGGGTAACGAGCAGTACTTC.

The chain carries TRBV5-1 and TRBJ2-1, with 11 bases identical to TRBD2. CDR3 size: 16 residues. With V trimmed by 4 bases and J by 4 bases, 7 bases remained unmatched. Germline V gene lookup returns CDR1 SGHRS and CDR2 YFSETQ. The chain's CDR3 is CASSAGGLAAYNEQFF. The CDR3 DNA reads TGCGCCAGCAGCGCCGGGGGACTAGCGGCTTACAATGAGCAGTTCTTC.

There are a few counts of this clone. This chain joins TRBV10-1 and TRBJ2-1; D is unresolved. Germline V gives CDR1 WNHNN, CDR2 SYGVQD (reference sequence). The V and J ends lost 2 bases and 3 bases respectively, with 5 bases between them. The CDR3 spans 13 residues. The CDR3 coding sequence is TGCGCCAGCAGTGAGCCCTTCTACAATGAGCAGTTCTTC. Translating gives CASSEPFYNEQFF.

J is TRBJ1-5 and V is TRBV19, with TRBD1 matching over 7 bases. The CDR3 loop spans 14 amino acids. V shed 7 bases and J 7 bases; nucleotides not matched to a gene: 10. Germline CDR1 is LNHDA and CDR2 is SQIVND (reference sequence). CDR3 bases: TGTGCCAGTAACACAGGGGTGGGAAGCCAGCCCCAGCATTTT. Translation gives CASNTGVGSQPQHF.

The chain employs TRBV6-5 and TRBJ2-7; 8 positions agree with TRBD1. The V gene's germline CDR1 is MNHEY and CDR2 SVGAGI. The CDR3 length is 14 residues. Trimming took 7 bases from V and 0 from J; bases not matched to a gene: 5. CDR3 DNA sequence: TGTGCCAGCACGAACAGGGGGAACTCCTACGAGCAGTACTTC. Protein product: CASTNRGNSYEQYF.

The chain recombines TRBV7-9 with TRBJ2-3; TRBD2 aligns across 10 bases. V was pared by 5 bases and J by 1 base, with 6 bases of the junction left unmatched. CDR3 length: 16 residues. The germline gives CDR1 SEHNR, CDR2 FQNEAQ (reference sequence). This CDR3 is CASSPKRGGRTDTQYF. DNA of the CDR3: TGTGCCAGCAGCCCTAAGCGGGGGGGGCGCACAGATACGCAGTATTTT.

The chain combines TRBV15 with TRBJ2-6; D assignment may be TRBD1 or TRBD2 (6 bases each). This CDR3 is 16 amino acids long. V was trimmed by 1 base and J by 2 bases, leaving 9 bases between them. CDR1 LNHNV and CDR2 YYDKDF come from the germline V gene (reference sequence). The CDR3 DNA follows: TGTGCCACCAGCAGAGTAGGGGGGACTGGGGCCAACGTCCTGACTTTC. This translates into CATSRVGGTGANVLTF.

The chain carries TRBV7-3 and TRBJ1-1, with D uncertain. The germline V gene has CDR1 SGHTA and CDR2 FQGTGA. This CDR3 spans 14 amino acids. With 1 base removed from V and 4 bases from J, the gap between germline ends came to 10 bases. This chain's CDR3 is CASSLMAYATEAFF. Written as DNA, the CDR3 is TGTGCCAGCAGCTTAATGGCGTACGCCACTGAAGCTTTCTTT.

This chain uses TRBV5-4 with TRBJ2-2, with 7 nucleotides matching TRBD1. The CDR3 covers 15 residues. Germline CDR1 is SGHNT and CDR2 is YYREEE (reference sequence). V lost 1 base to trimming and J lost 5 bases; unmatched junction nucleotides: 5. CDR3 nucleotide sequence: TGTGCCAGCAGCTTGCCGGGACAGAGGACCGGGGAGCTGTTTTTT. Translation gives CASSLPGQRTGELFF.